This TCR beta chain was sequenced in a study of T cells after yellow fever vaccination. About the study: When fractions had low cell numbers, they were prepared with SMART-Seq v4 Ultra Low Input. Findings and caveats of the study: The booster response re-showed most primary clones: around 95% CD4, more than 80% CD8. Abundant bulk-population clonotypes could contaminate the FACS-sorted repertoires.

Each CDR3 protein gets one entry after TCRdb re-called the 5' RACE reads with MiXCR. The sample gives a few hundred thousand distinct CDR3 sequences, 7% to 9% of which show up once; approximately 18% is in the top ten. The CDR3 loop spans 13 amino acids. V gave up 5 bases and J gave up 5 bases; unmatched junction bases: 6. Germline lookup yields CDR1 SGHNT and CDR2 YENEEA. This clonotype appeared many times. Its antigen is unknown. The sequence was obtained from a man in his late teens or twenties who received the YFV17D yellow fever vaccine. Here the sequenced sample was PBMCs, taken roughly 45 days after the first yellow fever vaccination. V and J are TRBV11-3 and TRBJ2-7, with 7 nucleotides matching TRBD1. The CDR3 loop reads CASSHTGDHEQYF. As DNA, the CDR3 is TGTGCCAGCAGCCATACAGGGGACCACGAGCAGTACTTC.